These 21 T cell receptor beta chains were sequenced from one sample in a study of blood T cell repertoires in COVID-19 (dated by TCRdb to 2018 to 2021). To prepare the library, the immunoSEQ multiplex PCR assay was applied. Not all clones reach the TCRdb copy of this immuneACCESS table, which keeps in-frame sequences only. Checked studies attribute under half of the gap to unresolved V genes and leave the rest unexplained. The sample table records around 250,000 clones; approximately 90% of these occur just once. The ten largest clones represent about 16% of the sample. Sequences were obtained from PBMCs or T cells enriched from blood (not recorded which). These receptors were taken from a man aged 18-30 years who had recovered from COVID-19.

The chain has TRBV28 and TRBJ2-7; 9 bases line up with TRBD1. This CDR3 comprises 14 residues. Germline V CDR1 and CDR2: MDHEN, SYDVKM. The V and J ends lost 10 bases and 3 bases, in that order; junction bases with no gene match: 10. The CDR3 loop is CAIDPETGGYEQYF. The CDR3 DNA sequence: TGTGCCATCGACCCGGAGACAGGGGGCTACGAGCAGTACTTC.

This clone was counted between two and nine times. CDR3 residues: CSVERTGGETQYF. CDR3 in DNA: TGCAGCGTTGAACGGACAGGCGGGGAGACCCAGTACTTC. The V gene is TRBV29-1, the J gene TRBJ2-5; 7 bases fit TRBD1. Trimming took 2 bases from V and 5 from J; bases not matched to a gene: 5. CDR1 SQVTM and CDR2 ANQGSEA come from the germline V gene. This CDR3 contains 13 residues.

A word on this clone: At one boundary the junction diverges from the germline segment, which might be a read error. This chain uses TRBV2 with TRBJ1-1; the D gene is possibly TRBD1 (5 bases). Germline V gives CDR1 SNHLY, CDR2 FYNNEI. There are 9 residues in the CDR3. The CDR3: CASSLRVPF. As DNA, the CDR3 is TGTGCCAGCAGTCTCAGGGTCCCCTTT.

This rearrangement joins TRBV6-6 to TRBJ2-1; 8 bases map to TRBD2. J was trimmed by 8 bases and V by 5 bases; bases with no gene match: 8. CDR3 length equals 14 residues. Germline values: CDR1 MNHNY, CDR2 SVGAGI (reference sequence). CDR3 amino acids: CASSIIGRGDEQFF. CDR3 DNA sequence: TGTGCCAGCAGTATAATCGGGAGGGGGGATGAGCAGTTCTTC.

This chain's CDR3 is CASGGQVNTEAFF. In DNA, the CDR3 is TGTGCCAGCGGGGGACAGGTGAACACTGAAGCTTTCTTT. The chain links TRBV12-3 or TRBV12-4 to TRBJ1-1, with TRBD1 matching over 8 bases. Losses at the gene ends were 8 bases for V and 0 bases for J; bases not matched to a gene: 2. The CDR3 contains 13 residues.

The gene calls are TRBV7-9 and TRBJ1-3; 7 bases map to TRBD1. The CDR3 is 14 residues long. After removal of 4 bases from V and 4 bases from J, the junction contained 4 bases not matched to a gene. Germline CDR1 SEHNR, CDR2 FQNEAQ (reference sequence). CDR3 loop: CASSSRGNGNTIYF. In DNA, the CDR3 is TGTGCCAGCAGCTCCAGGGGGAACGGAAACACCATATATTTT. Full variable domain (rest looked up from reference TRBV7-9 and TRBJ1-3): DTGVSQNPRHKITKRGQNVTFRCDPISEHNRLYWYRQTLGQGPEFLTYFQNEAQLEKSRLLSDRFSAERPKGSFSTLEIQRTEQGDSAMYLCASSSRGNGNTIYFGEGSWLTVV.

The rearrangement joins TRBV7-3 to TRBJ1-2; TRBD1 agrees at 7 bases. V lost 5 bases and J lost 6; bases outside the gene matches: 6. This CDR3 contains 13 residues. Germline V CDR1 and CDR2: SGHTA, FQGTGA. CDR3 DNA sequence: TGTGCCAGCAGCCCCGGACAGGACCATGGCTACACCTTC. Translation gives CASSPGQDHGYTF.

J is TRBJ2-7 and V is TRBV13; the D gene is possibly TRBD2 (6 bases). CDR1 is PRHDT and CDR2 is FYEKMQ in the germline V gene (reference sequence). The ends were cut back, 0 bases at V and 0 bases at J, with 6 bases in the middle. The CDR3 spans 14 residues. The CDR3 DNA follows: TGTGCCAGCAGCTTAGGCGGGAGCTCCTACGAGCAGTACTTC. It translates to CASSLGGSSYEQYF. Supplemented by reference TRBV13 and TRBJ2-7, the full variable domain reads AAGVIQSPRHLIKEKRETATLKCYPIPRHDTVYWYQQGPGQDPQFLISFYEKMQSDKGSIPDRFSAQQFSDYHSELNMSSLELGDSALYFCASSLGGSSYEQYFGPGTRLTVT.

CDR3 sequence reads: CAIQTGTGNTIYF. CDR3 DNA sequence: TGTGCCATCCAAACAGGGACTGGAAACACCATATATTTT. The chain uses TRBV10-3 and TRBJ1-3; a possible D gene is TRBD1 (6 bases). CDR3 length: 13 amino acids. Germline-derived CDR1 and CDR2 are ENHRY and SYGVKD. V lost 8 bases, J lost 2 bases, and 10 bases lay in between.

This sequence joins TRBV30 and TRBJ1-6; 10 bases fit TRBD1. The CDR3 is 13 residues long. Trimming at V came to 8 bases and at J to 4 bases, leaving 2 bases not matched to a gene. CDR1 is GTSNPN and CDR2 is SVGIG in the germline V gene (reference sequence). The CDR3 protein is CAGTGEYNSPLHF. The CDR3 DNA follows: TGTGCCGGGACAGGGGAGTATAATTCACCCCTCCACTTT.

V gene TRBV13 combines with J gene TRBJ2-3; maybe TRBD2 (6 bases). V was shortened by 5 bases and J by 9 bases, with 18 bases between the two germline ends. The germline V gene encodes CDR1 PRHDT and CDR2 FYEKMQ (reference sequence). The length of the CDR3 is 14 residues. CDR3 bases: TGTGCCAGCAGCCCAGGGACCGCTCGGGGGACGCAGTATTTT. Translating it yields CASSPGTARGTQYF.

The chain uses TRBV2 and TRBJ1-2, with a weak D call TRBD1 (5 bases). Trimming pared 6 bases from V and 3 bases from J, leaving 11 bases between. This CDR3 is 13 amino acids long. CDR1 is SNHLY, CDR2 FYNNEI, per germline. This CDR3 is CASRTGTYYGYTF. The DNA for the CDR3 is TGTGCCAGCAGAACCGGGACTTACTATGGCTACACCTTC.

The gene calls are TRBV15 and TRBJ1-1, with TRBD1 matching 10 bases. Germline V gene data show CDR1 as LNHNV and CDR2 as YYDKDF (reference sequence). The V gene end was trimmed by 3 bases and the J gene end by 5 bases; junction bases not matched to a gene: 3. The CDR3 extends over 14 amino acids. The CDR3 region is CATSSRTGGTEAFF. DNA of the CDR3: TGTGCCACCAGCAGTCGGACAGGGGGGACTGAAGCTTTCTTT.

The sample holds one count of this clone. V is TRBV7-9 and J is TRBJ1-2; weak D call: TRBD1 (6 bases). V dropped 6 bases and J dropped 5 bases, with 13 bases sitting between them. Germline CDR1 reads SEHNR; CDR2 reads FQNEAQ (reference sequence). CDR3 length equals 13 residues. The CDR3 nucleotides read TGTGCCAGCAGTAATCAAAGGGGGTATGGCTACACCTTC. Its protein is CASSNQRGYGYTF.

The chain couples TRBV10-1 to TRBJ2-1; 9 nucleotides line up with TRBD1. Germline assignment: CDR1 WNHNN and CDR2 SYGVQD (reference sequence). The V segment lost 1 base and the J segment 4 bases; nucleotides outside the gene matches: 2. This CDR3 is built from 15 residues. The CDR3 loop reads CASSEYRGLYNEQFF. The DNA of the CDR3 is TGCGCCAGCAGTGAGTACAGGGGGCTTTACAATGAGCAGTTCTTC.

The sample holds a few counts of this clone. V gene TRBV19 combines with J gene TRBJ2-7; a possible D gene is TRBD1 (6 bases). Germline values: CDR1 LNHDA, CDR2 SQIVND (reference sequence). V lost 6 bases and J lost 4, with 22 bases in between. CDR3 length: 16 amino acids. The CDR3 sequence is CASRSLAAGEEYEQYF. DNA of the CDR3: TGTGCCAGTAGATCCCTCGCCGCAGGGGAAGAATACGAGCAGTACTTC. Supplemented by reference TRBV19 and TRBJ2-7, the full variable domain reads DGGITQSPKYLFRKEGQNVTLSCEQNLNHDAMYWYRQDPGQGLRLIYYSQIVNDFQKGDIAEGYSVSREKKESFPLTVTSAQKNPTAFYLCASRSLAAGEEYEQYFGPGTRLTVT.

The V and J genes are TRBV30 and TRBJ2-3; TRBD2 aligns across 12 bases. The CDR3 is 16 residues long. Trimming cost V 5 bases and J 6 bases; bases outside gene matches: 12. CDR1 and CDR2 from the germline V gene are GTSNPN and SVGIG (reference sequence). This chain's CDR3 is CAWGSGLAGGPDTQYF. The CDR3 DNA follows: TGTGCCTGGGGTTCTGGGCTAGCGGGGGGGCCGGATACGCAGTATTTT.

The V gene is TRBV18, the J gene TRBJ1-1; TRBD1 might be the D (6 bases). The CDR3 is 14 residues long. V was clipped by 3 bases and J by 4 bases, with 12 bases between them. CDR1 is KGHSH, CDR2 LQKENI, per germline. CDR3 bases: TGTGCCAGCTCACCCCCAGGGGAAGTCACTGAAGCTTTCTTT. Its protein product is CASSPPGEVTEAFF. The complete variable domain, with remaining parts taken from reference TRBV18 and TRBJ1-1, reads NAGVMQNPRHLVRRRGQEARLRCSPMKGHSHVYWYRQLPEEGLKFMVYLQKENIIDESGMPKERFSAEFPKEGPSILRIQQVVRGDSAAYFCASSPPGEVTEAFFGQGTRLTVV.

The V gene is TRBV11-3, the J gene TRBJ2-5; maybe TRBD1 (5 bases). Germline V gene data show CDR1 as SGHNT and CDR2 as YENEEA. V shed 3 bases and J shed 2 bases, with 7 bases lying between them. The CDR3 is made up of 13 amino acids. CDR3 sequence reads: CASSFSGQETQYF. The CDR3 coding sequence is TGTGCCAGCAGCTTTTCAGGGCAAGAGACCCAGTACTTC.

The V gene is TRBV30, the J gene TRBJ2-7, with D possibly being TRBD2 (6 bases). CDR1 and CDR2 from the germline V gene are GTSNPN and SVGIG (reference sequence). Deletions cut 3 bases from V and 0 bases from J, with 6 bases between. This CDR3 is built from 12 residues. The DNA for the CDR3 is TGTGCCTGGAGGGACTACTCCTACGAGCAGTACTTC. The encoded protein is CAWRDYSYEQYF. Supplemented by reference TRBV30 and TRBJ2-7, the full variable domain reads SQTIHQWPATLVQPVGSPLSLECTVEGTSNPNLYWYRQAAGRGLQLLFYSVGIGQISSEVPQNLSASRPQDRQFILSSKKLLLSDSGFYLCAWRDYSYEQYFGPGTRLTVT.

V gene TRBV6-5 combines with J gene TRBJ2-1, with D maybe TRBD1 (5 bases). Germline V gene sequence: CDR1 MNHEY, CDR2 SVGAGI. The CDR3 consists of 12 residues. Trimming took 10 bases from V and 5 from J, leaving 12 bases between them. CDR3 sequence: CAIKGANNEQFF. CDR3 bases: TGTGCCATTAAAGGGGCGAACAATGAGCAGTTCTTC.